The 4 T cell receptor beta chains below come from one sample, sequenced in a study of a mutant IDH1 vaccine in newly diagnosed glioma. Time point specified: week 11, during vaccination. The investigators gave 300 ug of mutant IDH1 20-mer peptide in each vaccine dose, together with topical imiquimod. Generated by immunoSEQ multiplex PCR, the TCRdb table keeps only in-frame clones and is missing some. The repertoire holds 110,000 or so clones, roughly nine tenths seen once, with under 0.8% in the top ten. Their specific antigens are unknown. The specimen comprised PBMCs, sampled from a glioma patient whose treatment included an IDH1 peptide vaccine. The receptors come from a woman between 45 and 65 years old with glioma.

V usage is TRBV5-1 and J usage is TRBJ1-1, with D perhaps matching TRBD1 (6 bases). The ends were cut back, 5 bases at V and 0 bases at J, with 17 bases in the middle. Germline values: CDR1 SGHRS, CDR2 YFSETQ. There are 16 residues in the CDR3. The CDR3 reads CASRPDSNSMNTEAFF. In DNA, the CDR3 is TGCGCCAGCAGGCCGGACAGCAACTCTATGAACACTGAAGCTTTCTTT.

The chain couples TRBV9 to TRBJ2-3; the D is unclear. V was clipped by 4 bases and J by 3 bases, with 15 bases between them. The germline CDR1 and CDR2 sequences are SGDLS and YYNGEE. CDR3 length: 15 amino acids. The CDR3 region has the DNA TGTGCCAGCAGCCTCCGGTCCAAGGAGACAGATACGCAGTATTTT. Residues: CASSLRSKETDTQYF.

The CDR3 coding sequence is TGTGCCAGCAGCCCCCACCCCGTCGACAGGAACTATGGCTACACCTTC. Its translation is CASSPHPVDRNYGYTF. This chain links TRBV9 with TRBJ1-2, with a weak D call TRBD1 (6 bases). Germline V gene sequence: CDR1 SGDLS, CDR2 YYNGEE. Trimming removed 4 bases from V and 2 bases from J, with 18 bases in between. The CDR3 contains 16 residues.

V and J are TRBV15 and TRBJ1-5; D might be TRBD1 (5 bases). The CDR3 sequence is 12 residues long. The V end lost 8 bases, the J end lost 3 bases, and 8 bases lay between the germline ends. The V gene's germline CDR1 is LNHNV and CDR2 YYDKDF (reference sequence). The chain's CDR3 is CATRQSNQPQHF. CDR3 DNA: TGTGCCACCCGACAGTCCAATCAGCCCCAGCATTTT.